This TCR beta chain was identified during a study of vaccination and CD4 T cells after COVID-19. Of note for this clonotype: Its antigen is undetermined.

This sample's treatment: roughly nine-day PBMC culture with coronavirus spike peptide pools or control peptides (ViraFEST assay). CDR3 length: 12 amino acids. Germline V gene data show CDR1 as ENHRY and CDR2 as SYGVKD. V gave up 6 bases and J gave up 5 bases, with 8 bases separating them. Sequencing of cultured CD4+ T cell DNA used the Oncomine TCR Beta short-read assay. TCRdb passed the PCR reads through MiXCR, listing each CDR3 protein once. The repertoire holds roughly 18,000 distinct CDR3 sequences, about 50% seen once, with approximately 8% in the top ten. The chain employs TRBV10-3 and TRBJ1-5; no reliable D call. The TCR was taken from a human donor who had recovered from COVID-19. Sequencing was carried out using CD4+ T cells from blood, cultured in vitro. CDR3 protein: CAIRDIDQPQHF. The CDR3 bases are TGTGCCATCAGAGACATAGATCAGCCCCAGCATTTT.